The 28 T cell receptor beta chains below all came from one sample that was sequenced in a study of cytomegalovirus exposure and HLA in healthy donors. Primers: 60 Vbeta forward and 13 Jbeta reverse. This table comes from immunoSEQ multiplex PCR, and its TCRdb copy is limited to in-frame clones, with some not included. Among roughly 200,000 clones listed, around 75% were seen once. Sequencing used PBMCs. The origin of the receptors is a woman aged 30 to 39 in good health and CMV-seronegative.

This sequence joins TRBV11-2 and TRBJ2-5; TRBD1 matches at 10 bases. The trim removed 3 bases at V and 5 bases at J, leaving 6 bases unmatched. The germline CDR1 and CDR2 sequences are SGHAT and FQNNGV. The CDR3 sequence is 15 residues long. CDR3 coding DNA: TGTGCCAGCAGCTTCCCGGGACAGGGGAGGGAGACCCAGTACTTC. Amino acids: CASSFPGQGRETQYF.

This clone was seen a few times. The rearrangement joins TRBV9 to TRBJ2-2, with TRBD1 matching over 7 bases. Germline values: CDR1 SGDLS, CDR2 YYNGEE. The CDR3 totals 17 residues. Unmatched junction bases numbered 7, after V lost 2 bases and J lost 0 bases. CDR3 loop: CASSVFQGTANTGELFF. For the CDR3, the DNA is TGTGCCAGCAGCGTCTTTCAGGGGACAGCGAACACCGGGGAGCTGTTTTTT.

The V and J genes are TRBV6-5 and TRBJ2-7, with D possibly being TRBD1 (6 bases). V was shortened by 2 bases and J by 2 bases, with 10 bases between the two germline ends. This CDR3 has 14 residues. The germline V gene has CDR1 MNHEY and CDR2 SVGAGI. Here the CDR3 reads CASSYSGGPYEQYF. The CDR3 coding sequence is TGTGCCAGCAGTTACAGTGGGGGCCCCTACGAGCAGTACTTC.

The genes are TRBV19 and TRBJ1-2, with 7 bases matching TRBD1. Germline V gives CDR1 LNHDA, CDR2 SQIVND (reference sequence). CDR3 length equals 13 residues. The trim removed 8 bases at V and 4 bases at J, leaving 7 bases unmatched. CDR3 in DNA: TGTGCCAGTTCGACCGGGACAGCCTATGGCTACACCTTC. Translated: CASSTGTAYGYTF.

This chain connects TRBV27 to TRBJ2-3; possibly TRBD2 for D (6 bases). V was pared by 5 bases and J by 1 base, with 13 bases between. Per the germline V gene, CDR1 is MNHEY and CDR2 is SMNVEV (reference sequence). CDR3 length equals 15 residues. The CDR3 here is CASSAGPSGTDTQYF. The CDR3 DNA is TGTGCCAGCAGTGCGGGACCCTCGGGCACAGATACGCAGTATTTT.

The rearrangement uses TRBV6-5 and TRBJ2-7; TRBD2 aligns across 12 bases. The ends lost 2 bases at V and 4 bases at J; junction bases unmatched: 3. CDR1 is MNHEY and CDR2 is SVGAGI in the germline V gene. The CDR3 consists of 15 residues. Here the CDR3 reads CASSYTSGGSYEQYF. DNA for the CDR3: TGTGCCAGCAGTTACACTAGCGGGGGGTCGTACGAGCAGTACTTC.

This clone was seen more than once but under ten times. The chain combines TRBV6-1 with TRBJ1-5; D is ambiguous. Germline V lookup: CDR1 MNHNS, CDR2 SASEGT. The germline V and J ends were trimmed by 2 bases and 0 bases, with 8 bases remaining between them. The CDR3 sequence is 15 residues long. CDR3 in amino acids: CASSEYDISNQPQHF. The CDR3 region has the DNA TGTGCCAGCAGTGAATACGACATTAGCAATCAGCCCCAGCATTTT.

V and J are TRBV6-5 and TRBJ1-2; D gene unclear. V lost 5 bases and J lost 4, with 8 bases in between. The CDR3 runs to 12 residues. Germline V CDR1 and CDR2: MNHEY, SVGAGI. The CDR3 sequence is CASSVQSYGYTF. The CDR3, as DNA: TGTGCCAGCAGTGTTCAGTCCTATGGCTACACCTTC.

The rearrangement uses TRBV5-6 and TRBJ1-1, with a possible D match to TRBD1 (5 bases). Germline V lookup: CDR1 SGHDT, CDR2 YYEEEE. CDR3 length: 14 amino acids. With 7 bases removed from V and 3 bases from J, the gap between germline ends came to 16 bases. As DNA, the CDR3 is TGTGCCAGCGGACGAAGTCTAGGGGACACTGAAGCTTTCTTT. Its translation: CASGRSLGDTEAFF.

In this sample, this clone turned up once. This chain joins TRBV7-2 and TRBJ2-1; 7 positions match TRBD2. In germline, CDR1 is SGHTA, CDR2 FQGNSA. The ends lost 5 bases at V and 4 bases at J; junction bases unmatched: 8. The CDR3 has 15 residues. In DNA, the CDR3 is TGTGCCAGCAGCCCGGGACTATCTCCATACAATGAGCAGTTCTTC. This gives the protein CASSPGLSPYNEQFF.

The chain has TRBV7-8 and TRBJ2-7, with D possibly matching TRBD2 (6 bases). V gave up 0 bases and J gave up 2 bases, with 8 bases separating them. The CDR3 is made up of 14 amino acids. CDR1 and CDR2 from the germline V gene are SGHVS and FQNEAQ. DNA of the CDR3: TGTGCCAGCAGCTTAGCTAGCGGTCCCTACGAGCAGTACTTC. It is translated as CASSLASGPYEQYF.

This clone appeared a few times. CDR3 amino acids: CASSSVLPGLAGVDEKLFF. CDR3 sequence (DNA): TGTGCCAGCAGTTCCGTCCTCCCGGGACTCGCGGGCGTGGATGAAAAACTGTTTTTT. V and J are TRBV28 and TRBJ1-4, with TRBD1 as a possible D gene (5 bases). The CDR3 is 19 amino acids. V dropped 4 bases and J dropped 6 bases, with 27 bases sitting between them. Germline lookup yields CDR1 MDHEN and CDR2 SYDVKM.

In its sample, this clone was seen a few times. Within the sample, other DNA sequences also encode this same CDR3. The V gene is TRBV4-1, the J gene TRBJ2-1; TRBD2 aligns across 10 bases. The CDR3 is 16 amino acids. The V gene end was trimmed by 3 bases and the J gene end by 4 bases; junction bases not matched to a gene: 6. Germline V gene sequence: CDR1 MGHRA, CDR2 YSYEKL. Here the CDR3 DNA reads TGCGCCAGCAGCCAGGGACGGACTAGCGGATACAATGAGCAGTTCTTC. Protein sequence: CASSQGRTSGYNEQFF.

The chain is built from TRBV4-2 and TRBJ2-3; D perhaps matches TRBD2 (5 bases). The CDR3 consists of 14 residues. Germline V lookup: CDR1 LGHNA, CDR2 YNFKEQ. V was pared by 2 bases and J by 4 bases, with 10 bases between. The CDR3 bases are TGTGCCAGCAGCCAAAGCGGAGGCCCAGATACGCAGTATTTT. This sequence encodes CASSQSGGPDTQYF.

The chain combines TRBV18 with TRBJ1-1; D remains unclear. V lost 3 bases and J 0 bases, leaving 5 bases between the germline ends. CDR1 and CDR2 (germline): KGHSH, LQKENI. This CDR3 has 13 residues. CDR3 bases: TGTGCCAGCTCACCCGCTATGAACACTGAAGCTTTCTTT. Translated: CASSPAMNTEAFF. The full variable domain, in which reference TRBV18 and TRBJ1-1 provide the parts outside the CDR3, is NAGVMQNPRHLVRRRGQEARLRCSPMKGHSHVYWYRQLPEEGLKFMVYLQKENIIDESGMPKERFSAEFPKEGPSILRIQQVVRGDSAAYFCASSPAMNTEAFFGQGTRLTVV.

The V gene is TRBV5-6, the J gene TRBJ2-7, with TRBD1 identical over 9 bases. Germline V lookup: CDR1 SGHDT, CDR2 YYEEEE. This CDR3 has 18 amino acids. Unmatched junction bases numbered 18, after V lost 3 bases and J lost 5 bases. Here the CDR3 DNA reads TGTGCCAGCAGCTACAGGGGGCTAGAGGGGACTAAGAAAGACGAGCAGTACTTC. Protein sequence: CASSYRGLEGTKKDEQYF.

The V gene is TRBV30, the J gene TRBJ2-7; 8 bases map to TRBD1. V shed 3 bases and J 1 base; nucleotides not matched to a gene: 5. Germline CDR1 is GTSNPN and CDR2 is SVGIG (reference sequence). This CDR3 spans 14 amino acids. CDR3 sequence reads: CAWRTGQGSYEQYF. CDR3 nucleotides: TGTGCCTGGAGAACTGGACAGGGTTCCTACGAGCAGTACTTC.

This clone was detected only a few times. The chain recombines TRBV6-5 with TRBJ2-1, with 9 bases matching TRBD2. The CDR3 length is 15 residues. V was pared by 0 bases and J by 8 bases, with 5 bases of the junction left unmatched. The V gene's germline CDR1 is MNHEY and CDR2 SVGAGI. CDR3 residues: CASSYSVAGVHEQFF. DNA of the CDR3: TGTGCCAGCAGTTACTCGGTAGCGGGAGTCCATGAGCAGTTCTTC.

V gene TRBV12-5 combines with J gene TRBJ2-1; TRBD1 might be the D (5 bases). The V gene lost 2 bases and the J gene lost 7 bases, with 6 bases spanning the gap. Germline V gene sequence: CDR1 LGHNT, CDR2 FRNRAP. This CDR3 has 12 amino acids. This CDR3 is CASGLPGNEQFF. CDR3 DNA: TGTGCTAGTGGTTTGCCAGGGAATGAGCAGTTCTTC.

This clone has a single count. The chain uses TRBV2 and TRBJ2-3, with 13 bases aligning to TRBD2. Germline V gene lookup returns CDR1 SNHLY and CDR2 FYNNEI. This CDR3 spans 14 amino acids. V dropped 7 bases and J dropped 6; count of bases not matched to a gene: 4. The DNA for the CDR3 is TGTGCCAGCAAGGGGACTAGCGGGGCTGATACGCAGTATTTT. Translation gives CASKGTSGADTQYF.

This clone was observed once. The chain has TRBV10-3 and TRBJ2-1, with D possibly matching TRBD2 (5 bases). CDR1 ENHRY and CDR2 SYGVKD come from the germline V gene. Trimming left V 3 bases short and J 8 bases short, with 11 bases between. CDR3 length: 13 amino acids. CDR3 nucleotide sequence: TGTGCCATCAGTGAAGGCGCGGGCGATGAGCAGTTCTTC. Protein sequence: CAISEGAGDEQFF.

The genes are TRBV18 and TRBJ2-2, with D tentatively TRBD1 (5 bases). This CDR3 is 14 amino acids long. V dropped 2 bases and J dropped 3 bases, with 7 bases sitting between them. Germline V gene sequence: CDR1 KGHSH, CDR2 LQKENI. CDR3 nucleotides: TGTGCCAGCTCACCATCAGGGCACACCGGGGAGCTGTTTTTT. Translated, it gives CASSPSGHTGELFF.

This clone has only a few counts. The chain links TRBV19 to TRBJ1-1; no firm D call. V gave up 5 bases and J gave up 0 bases, with 7 bases separating them. CDR3 size: 13 residues. CDR1 and CDR2 from the germline V gene are LNHDA and SQIVND (reference sequence). The CDR3 coding sequence is TGTGCCAGTAGTCTATATATGAACACTGAAGCTTTCTTT. It translates to CASSLYMNTEAFF.

V is TRBV19 and J is TRBJ2-4, with D possibly being TRBD2 (5 bases). V gave up 6 bases and J gave up 4 bases, with 7 bases separating them. The CDR3 has 12 amino acids. Germline CDR1 and CDR2: LNHDA and SQIVND (reference sequence). The CDR3 sequence is CASRGGKNIQYF. In DNA form, the CDR3 reads TGTGCCAGTAGGGGCGGGAAAAACATTCAGTACTTC.

The chain joins TRBV5-1 to TRBJ2-7, with a weak D call TRBD1 (5 bases). Per the germline V gene, CDR1 is SGHRS and CDR2 is YFSETQ. This CDR3 comprises 14 residues. V was clipped by 0 bases and J by 6 bases, with 13 bases between them. DNA for the CDR3: TGCGCCAGCAGCTTGGTTGCAGGGCCCGGCGAGCAGTACTTC. Translation: CASSLVAGPGEQYF. Supplemented by reference TRBV5-1 and TRBJ2-7, the full variable domain reads KAGVTQTPRYLIKTRGQQVTLSCSPISGHRSVSWYQQTPGQGLQFLFEYFSETQRNKGNFPGRFSGRQFSNSRSEMNVSTLELGDSALYLCASSLVAGPGEQYFGPGTRLTVT.

This chain uses TRBV5-6 with TRBJ1-1, with D perhaps TRBD1 (5 bases). The germline V gene encodes CDR1 SGHDT and CDR2 YYEEEE. The V end was cut by 0 bases, the J end by 5 bases, with 17 bases between. The CDR3 covers 16 residues. CDR3 sequence (DNA): TGTGCCAGCAGCTTGGAGGGTATTGGGGGGGGGACTGAAGCTTTCTTT. Its protein product is CASSLEGIGGGTEAFF.

This clone has more than one count but fewer than ten. The chain joins TRBV27 to TRBJ1-5, with no clear D. The CDR3 is made up of 13 amino acids. Germline CDR1 MNHEY, CDR2 SMNVEV (reference sequence). The V and J ends lost 3 bases and 1 base respectively, with 4 bases between them. As DNA, the CDR3 is TGTGCCAGCAGTTTCGCGAGCAATCAGCCCCAGCATTTT. Its translation: CASSFASNQPQHF.

The rearrangement links TRBV29-1 to TRBJ2-1, with 9 bases aligning to TRBD1. There are 15 residues in the CDR3. Germline V gene data show CDR1 as SQVTM and CDR2 as ANQGSEA. The ends lost 6 bases at V and 0 bases at J; junction bases unmatched: 6. The CDR3 DNA sequence: TGCAGCGTCAACACAGGGGGCTTCTCCTACAATGAGCAGTTCTTC. It yields the protein CSVNTGGFSYNEQFF.